Detailed here is one T cell receptor (beta chain). The table lists this clonotype with many counts. The antigen this receptor binds is unknown. Nothing much larger sits one base from this clone, and base qualities are not available. Relative to germline, V is 5 bases shorter and J is 7 bases shorter, with 11 bases between their ends. CDR1 and CDR2 were assigned from the germline V gene (reference sequence) as SEHNR and FQNEAQ. Spanning cysteine to phenylalanine, the CDR3 consists of 13 amino acids. CDR3 DNA is the only sequence kept; it has 39 bases, read in frame from the first base. Lymph node samples came from the axillary draining lymph nodes of breast cancer patients. The sample is drawn from a study of breast tumors, draining lymph nodes, adjacent tissues (dated by TCRdb to the mid-2010s). Turning to the overall study: In breast cancer patients, the study compared the TCR beta repertoires of tumor, adjacent nontumor tissue and axillary lymph nodes. In human breast cancer, the study set out to evaluate how tumor, surrounding tissue and draining lymph node repertoires relate to one another and whether T cells may move between these sites.

Data came from an Illumina HiSeq 2000. TCR beta chain libraries were generated through multiplex PCR amplification. High-throughput sequencing was used to analyze the amplified TCR beta chain products. Through fastp at Q25 and MiXCR, TCRdb rebuilt clones from the public reads, retaining in-frame beta chains. Each record represents a unique CDR3 protein, reported with the most common genes and DNA among its rows. This sample comprises about 170,000 distinct CDR3 sequences, around 35% of them detected only once. The ten largest clonotypes hold around 4% of the sample. Findings and caveats that apply to the study as a whole: Tumors showed preferential V and J gene usage, and their T-cell repertoire diversity fell below that of lymph nodes yet above that of nontumor tissue. The conclusion that tumor T cells originate in lymph nodes was presented as consistent with a hypothesis rather than as directly demonstrated. The similarity between tumor and nontumor tissue repertoires was significantly greater in luminal-like breast cancer than in basal-like breast cancer. A scenario in which most tumor T cells derive from the lymph node and then expand within tumor tissue was judged to be consistent with the data.

Material for sequencing was axillary lymph node tissue. The TCR originated in a female donor with breast cancer. Some clones in this sample may be carry-over from other donors' samples. The chain is assembled from TRBV7-9 and TRBJ1-4, with the D gene not confidently named. The CDR3 protein: CASSPLGSEKLFF. The DNA sequence reads TGTGCCAGCAGCCCCCTGGGGAGTGAAAAACTGTTTTTT.